One sample yielded the 25 T cell receptor beta chains listed below, sequenced in a study of T cell responses to AZD1222 COVID-19 vaccine. Profiled with immunoSEQ multiplex PCR; TCRdb holds only in-frame clones, not every one. The repertoire holds more than 75,000 clones, with approximately 87% as singletons. Specimen: peripheral blood, collected on day 0 of AZD1222 vaccination. Every receptor here comes from an adult in good health.

The V and J genes are TRBV13 and TRBJ1-2, with D hard to call. Germline CDR1 PRHDT, CDR2 FYEKMQ (reference sequence). The V end was cut by 3 bases, the J end by 6 bases, with 17 bases between. The CDR3 contains 15 residues. Written as DNA, the CDR3 is TGTGCCAGCAGCTTTCGGTTGAGGGAATCGGATGGCTACACCTTC. Translating it yields CASSFRLRESDGYTF.

The chain is built from TRBV9 and TRBJ2-3; a possible D gene is TRBD2 (6 bases). Germline CDR1 SGDLS, CDR2 YYNGEE. The CDR3 has 16 amino acids. Trimming left V 0 bases short and J 3 bases short, with 14 bases between. The DNA of the CDR3 is TGTGCCAGCAGCGTAGGATCTAGCGTGGAGACAGATACGCAGTATTTT. Residues: CASSVGSSVETDTQYF.

About this clone itself: Additional DNA sequences in this sample encode the identical CDR3. This sequence joins TRBV5-1 and TRBJ2-3; D remains ambiguous. The V end was cut by 1 base, the J end by 0 bases, with 3 bases between. The length of the CDR3 is 13 residues. The V gene's germline CDR1 is SGHRS and CDR2 YFSETQ. The CDR3 region has the DNA TGCGCCAGCAGCTTGTTGAGCACAGATACGCAGTATTTT. Amino acids: CASSLLSTDTQYF. The whole variable domain, remainder taken from reference TRBV5-1 and TRBJ2-3, is KAGVTQTPRYLIKTRGQQVTLSCSPISGHRSVSWYQQTPGQGLQFLFEYFSETQRNKGNFPGRFSGRQFSNSRSEMNVSTLELGDSALYLCASSLLSTDTQYFGPGTRLTVL.

The chain carries TRBV12-5 and TRBJ2-7, with TRBD2 matching over 9 bases. CDR3 length equals 13 residues. Looked up from germline, CDR1 is LGHNT and CDR2 is FRNRAP. The V and J ends lost 8 bases and 2 bases, in that order; junction bases with no gene match: 4. The CDR3 DNA is TGTGCTAGTCAGGCGGGAGGGACCTACGAGCAGTACTTC. Protein: CASQAGGTYEQYF.

The gene calls are TRBV28 and TRBJ2-7, with unresolved D. CDR3 length: 12 amino acids. With 2 bases removed from V and 3 bases from J, the gap between germline ends came to 5 bases. CDR1 is MDHEN, CDR2 SYDVKM, per germline. CDR3 bases: TGTGCCAGCAGTTTAAAGGACTACGAGCAGTACTTC. Translation gives CASSLKDYEQYF.

The chain is built from TRBV5-5 and TRBJ2-7; 11 bases fit TRBD1. The CDR3 covers 19 residues. Germline CDR1 and CDR2: SGHKS and YYEKEE (reference sequence). J was trimmed by 3 bases and V by 4 bases; bases with no gene match: 18. Here the CDR3 reads CASSKGTGGVVAGFYEQYF. As DNA, the CDR3 is TGTGCCAGCAGCAAAGGGACAGGGGGTGTAGTAGCGGGCTTCTACGAGCAGTACTTC.

The V gene is TRBV24-1, the J gene TRBJ1-5, with D unclear. Trimming removed 4 bases from V and 1 base from J, with 13 bases in between. The length of the CDR3 is 16 residues. Germline V gives CDR1 KGHDR, CDR2 SFDVKD. CDR3 sequence: CATSDGGRKSNQPQHF. In DNA, the CDR3 is TGTGCCACCAGTGACGGAGGCCGGAAGAGCAATCAGCCCCAGCATTTT.

A note on this clone: At one end the junction does not follow the germline gene, possibly because of a read error. The rearrangement uses TRBV7-9 and TRBJ2-7; weak D call: TRBD2 (5 bases). CDR1 SEHNR and CDR2 FQNEAQ come from the germline V gene (reference sequence). The CDR3 loop spans 13 amino acids. The CDR3 DNA reads TGTGCCAGCAGCTTAAGGGAGACGGAGACACTGAGCTTC. This encodes CASSLRETETLSF.

The count of this clone is one. J is TRBJ2-2 and V is TRBV7-3; D is ambiguous. Germline V CDR1 and CDR2: SGHTA, FQGTGA. There are 12 residues in the CDR3. Trimming left V 4 bases short and J 8 bases short, with 8 bases between. The CDR3 coding sequence is TGTGCCAGCAGCTCGCCACAGGGGGAGCTGTTTTTT. Its protein product is CASSSPQGELFF.

The chain carries TRBV5-1 and TRBJ2-1, with D tentatively TRBD2 (5 bases). The CDR3 is made up of 16 amino acids. With 0 bases removed from V and 0 bases from J, the gap between germline ends came to 10 bases. Germline loops: CDR1 SGHRS, CDR2 YFSETQ. The CDR3 protein is CASSLAAASSYNEQFF. The CDR3 region has the DNA TGCGCCAGCAGCTTGGCAGCGGCCAGCTCCTACAATGAGCAGTTCTTC.

The rearrangement joins TRBV7-2 to TRBJ1-1; D is perhaps TRBD1 (6 bases). Trimming removed 5 bases at V and 1 base at J, with 17 bases between. Germline loops: CDR1 SGHTA, CDR2 FQGNSA. This CDR3 has 16 residues. The CDR3 DNA follows: TGTGCCAGCAGCCATCGAGACGGCAGGGGGAACACTGAAGCTTTCTTT. Translation: CASSHRDGRGNTEAFF.

The DNA of the CDR3 is TGTGCCAGTACGCCGACAGGGACCTACTATGGCTACACCTTC. This codes for CASTPTGTYYGYTF. The chain links TRBV19 to TRBJ1-2; 7 bases fit TRBD1. The CDR3 runs to 14 residues. The germline CDR1 and CDR2 sequences are LNHDA and SQIVND (reference sequence). With 7 bases clipped from V and 3 bases from J, the junction kept 8 bases outside the gene matches.

The chain carries TRBV25-1 and TRBJ2-7; D tentatively fits TRBD1 or TRBD2 (7 bases each). Germline loops: CDR1 MGHDK, CDR2 SYGVNS. The ends were cut back, 10 bases at V and 2 bases at J, with 12 bases in the middle. The CDR3 consists of 12 residues. CDR3 region: CATQGGAYEQYF. CDR3 coding DNA: TGTGCCACTCAGGGGGGGGCCTACGAGCAGTACTTC.

This chain connects TRBV4-2 to TRBJ2-2; D not certain. This CDR3 comprises 16 residues. Germline V CDR1 and CDR2: LGHNA, YNFKEQ. Trimming stripped 4 bases from V and 5 bases from J, with 17 bases between. CDR3 protein: CASSPTRTIGTGELFF. The CDR3 region has the DNA TGTGCCAGCAGCCCCACCCGGACCATTGGGACCGGGGAGCTGTTTTTT.

This clone has only one observation. The chain employs TRBV19 and TRBJ1-5; 12 nucleotides line up with TRBD1. Germline CDR1 reads LNHDA; CDR2 reads SQIVND (reference sequence). The V and J ends lost 3 bases and 7 bases, in that order; junction bases with no gene match: 4. The CDR3 loop spans 15 amino acids. In DNA form, the CDR3 reads TGTGCCAGTAGTATTAGAGGGACAGGGGGCCAGCCCCAGCATTTT. It specifies CASSIRGTGGQPQHF. The full variable domain, with the rest looked up from reference TRBV19 and TRBJ1-5, is DGGITQSPKYLFRKEGQNVTLSCEQNLNHDAMYWYRQDPGQGLRLIYYSQIVNDFQKGDIAEGYSVSREKKESFPLTVTSAQKNPTAFYLCASSIRGTGGQPQHFGDGTRLSIL.

The V call is TRBV27, the J call TRBJ2-1; D possibly matches TRBD1 or TRBD2 (6 bases each). Germline assignment: CDR1 MNHEY and CDR2 SMNVEV (reference sequence). Deletions cut 0 bases from V and 8 bases from J, with 14 bases between. This CDR3 contains 15 residues. CDR3 in amino acids: CASSLSGGSADEQFF. CDR3 nucleotides: TGTGCCAGCAGTTTATCCGGGGGCTCTGCGGATGAGCAGTTCTTC.

In this sample, this clone turned up once. The chain couples TRBV19 to TRBJ2-7; 11 nucleotides align to TRBD2. The CDR3 covers 14 residues. The germline gives CDR1 LNHDA, CDR2 SQIVND (reference sequence). V gave up 3 bases and J gave up 7 bases; unmatched junction bases: 5. CDR3 nucleotides: TGTGCCAGTAGTATCGGATTAGCGGGAGGGGAGCAGTACTTC. Encoded protein: CASSIGLAGGEQYF.

V usage is TRBV30 and J usage is TRBJ2-1; 7 nucleotides line up with TRBD2. Germline CDR1 GTSNPN, CDR2 SVGIG (reference sequence). There are 14 residues in the CDR3. Losses at the gene ends were 1 base for V and 4 bases for J; bases not matched to a gene: 4. CDR3 amino acids: CAWSAGLSYNEQFF. CDR3 in DNA: TGTGCCTGGAGTGCGGGACTATCTTACAATGAGCAGTTCTTC.

This chain joins TRBV4-3 and TRBJ2-5, with D tentatively TRBD1 (6 bases). Germline CDR1 LGHNA, CDR2 YSLEER. The CDR3 is made up of 14 amino acids. Trimming took off 4 bases at V and 5 bases at J, with 14 bases between the two ends. This CDR3 is CASSLQGLGETQYF. Written as DNA, the CDR3 is TGCGCCAGCAGCCTTCAGGGGTTAGGGGAGACCCAGTACTTC.

This clone was recorded once. The J gene is TRBJ2-3, the V gene TRBV18; possible D gene TRBD2, 5 bases. This CDR3 has 12 residues. Trimming stripped 3 bases from V and 6 bases from J, with 7 bases between. Germline lookup yields CDR1 KGHSH and CDR2 LQKENI. The CDR3 DNA follows: TGTGCCAGCTCACCGAAGCGGGATACGCAGTATTTT. It is translated as CASSPKRDTQYF.

V is TRBV19 and J is TRBJ1-1; TRBD1 aligns across 10 bases. Germline assignment: CDR1 LNHDA and CDR2 SQIVND (reference sequence). V shed 5 bases and J 0 bases; nucleotides not matched to a gene: 3. The CDR3 is 15 amino acids. The CDR3 sequence is CASSVGQGLNTEAFF. CDR3 in DNA: TGTGCCAGTAGTGTGGGACAGGGGCTGAACACTGAAGCTTTCTTT.

This clone was seen only a few times. This rearrangement joins TRBV30 to TRBJ1-1; D gene uncertain. This CDR3 is 13 amino acids long. CDR1 and CDR2 from the germline V gene are GTSNPN and SVGIG (reference sequence). V was trimmed by 2 bases and J by 5 bases, leaving 12 bases between them. The CDR3 DNA is TGTGCCTGGAGTTTAATACGTGGGACTGAAGCTTTCTTT. Its translation: CAWSLIRGTEAFF. Drawing the rest from reference TRBV30 and TRBJ1-1, the complete variable domain is SQTIHQWPATLVQPVGSPLSLECTVEGTSNPNLYWYRQAAGRGLQLLFYSVGIGQISSEVPQNLSASRPQDRQFILSSKKLLLSDSGFYLCAWSLIRGTEAFFGQGTRLTVV.

This CDR3 reads CASSPLGGSGNTIYF. The CDR3 DNA follows: TGTGCCAGCAGCCCCCTGGGGGGCTCTGGAAACACCATATATTTT. V is TRBV4-2 and J is TRBJ1-3, with TRBD1 as a possible D gene (5 bases). V was shortened by 4 bases and J by 0 bases, with 10 bases between the two germline ends. The CDR3 spans 15 residues. Germline V CDR1 and CDR2: LGHNA, YNFKEQ.

The DNA of the CDR3 is TGTGCCAGCAGCCCAACTTACACAGATACGCAGTATTTT. It encodes CASSPTYTDTQYF. The chain employs TRBV5-4 and TRBJ2-3; unclear D gene. Germline CDR1 and CDR2: SGHNT and YYREEE (reference sequence). The CDR3 sequence is 13 residues long. V lost 4 bases, J lost 2 bases, and 8 bases lay in between.

The chain combines TRBV19 with TRBJ1-6; no clear D. Germline V gives CDR1 LNHDA, CDR2 SQIVND (reference sequence). The CDR3 runs to 11 residues. Trimming cost V 8 bases and J 11 bases, with 10 bases left between them. As DNA, the CDR3 is TGTGCCAGTGGGGAAGGGACACCCCTCCACTTT. Translating gives CASGEGTPLHF.